This TCR beta chain originates from a study of STAT5B mutations in CD4+ large granular lymphocyte leukemia. The study, taken as a whole, reports: TRBV06-family usage was enriched in top patient clones (8/27) versus controls (2/35).

As to this clone: Antigen unknown.

Germline loops: CDR1 SGDLS, CDR2 YYNGEE. CDR3 length: 15 residues. With 3 bases removed from V and 2 bases from J, the gap between germline ends came to 9 bases. Profiling relied on immunoSEQ multiplex PCR, and the TCRdb table lists in-frame clones only, not all of them. The profile shows about 48,000 clones, under 80% of them singletons. This sequence originates from a human donor in good health. The rearrangement uses TRBV9 and TRBJ2-6; D possibly uses TRBD1 or TRBD2 (6 bases each). The specimen was CD4+ T cells from blood buffy coats. The CDR3, as DNA: TGTGCCAGCAGCGACGGGGGCGCTGGGGCCAACGTCCTGACTTTC. Its protein is CASSDGGAGANVLTF.